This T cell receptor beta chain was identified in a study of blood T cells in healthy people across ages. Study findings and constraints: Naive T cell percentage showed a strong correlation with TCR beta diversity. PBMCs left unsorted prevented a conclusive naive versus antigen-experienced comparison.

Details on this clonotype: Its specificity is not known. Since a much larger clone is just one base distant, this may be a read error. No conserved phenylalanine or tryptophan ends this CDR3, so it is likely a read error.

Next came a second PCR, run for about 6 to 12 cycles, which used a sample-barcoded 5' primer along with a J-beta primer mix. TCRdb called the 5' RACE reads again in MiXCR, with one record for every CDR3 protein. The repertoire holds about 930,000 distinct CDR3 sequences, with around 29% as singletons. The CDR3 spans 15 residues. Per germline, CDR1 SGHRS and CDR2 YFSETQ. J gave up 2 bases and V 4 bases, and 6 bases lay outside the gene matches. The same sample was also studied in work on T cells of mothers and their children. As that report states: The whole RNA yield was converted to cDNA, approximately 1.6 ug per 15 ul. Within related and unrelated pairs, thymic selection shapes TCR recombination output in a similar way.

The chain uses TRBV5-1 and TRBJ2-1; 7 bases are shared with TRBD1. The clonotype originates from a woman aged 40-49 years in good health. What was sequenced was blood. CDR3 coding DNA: TGCGCCAGCAGCCCCAAACAGGGGCCCTACAATGAGCAGTTCGTC. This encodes CASSPKQGPYNEQFV.